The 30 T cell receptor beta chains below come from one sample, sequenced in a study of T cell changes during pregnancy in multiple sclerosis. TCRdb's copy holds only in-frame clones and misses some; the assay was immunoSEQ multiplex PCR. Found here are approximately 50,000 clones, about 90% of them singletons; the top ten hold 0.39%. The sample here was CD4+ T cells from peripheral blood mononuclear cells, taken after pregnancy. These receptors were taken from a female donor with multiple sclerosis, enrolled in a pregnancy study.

The CDR3 protein is CASSSLAGGPPYEQYF. The DNA of the CDR3 is TGTGCCAGCAGCTCCTTAGCGGGAGGCCCCCCCTACGAGCAGTACTTC. The gene calls are TRBV7-2 and TRBJ2-7; 10 nucleotides line up with TRBD2. This CDR3 contains 16 residues. CDR1 and CDR2 from the germline V gene are SGHTA and FQGNSA. The junction had 8 bases not matched to a gene; V was cut back by 4 bases and J by 2 bases. Complete variable domain (other parts from reference TRBV7-2 and TRBJ2-7): GAGVSQSPSNKVTEKGKDVELRCDPISGHTALYWYRQSLGQGLEFLIYFQGNSAPDKSGLPSDRFSAERTGGSVSTLTIQRTQQEDSAVYLCASSSLAGGPPYEQYFGPGTRLTVT.

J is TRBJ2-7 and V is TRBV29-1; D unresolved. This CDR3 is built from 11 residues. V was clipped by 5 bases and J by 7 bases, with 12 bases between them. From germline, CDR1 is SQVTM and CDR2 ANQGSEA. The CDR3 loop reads CSVLLIREQYF. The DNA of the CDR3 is TGCAGCGTTTTACTTATACGGGAGCAGTACTTC.

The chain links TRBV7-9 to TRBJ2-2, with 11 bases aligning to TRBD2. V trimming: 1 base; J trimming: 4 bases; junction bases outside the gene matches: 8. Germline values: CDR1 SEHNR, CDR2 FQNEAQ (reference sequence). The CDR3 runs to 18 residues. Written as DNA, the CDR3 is TGTGCCAGCAGCTTAGTACCTGGACTAGCGGGCACCACCGGGGAGCTGTTTTTT. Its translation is CASSLVPGLAGTTGELFF.

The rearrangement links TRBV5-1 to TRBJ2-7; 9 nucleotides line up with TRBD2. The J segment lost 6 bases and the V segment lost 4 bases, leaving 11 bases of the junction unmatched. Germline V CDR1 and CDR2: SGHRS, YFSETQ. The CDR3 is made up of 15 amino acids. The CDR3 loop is CASSPRSSGSPEQYF. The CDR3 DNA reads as TGCGCCAGCAGCCCCCGGAGTAGCGGGAGTCCCGAGCAGTACTTC. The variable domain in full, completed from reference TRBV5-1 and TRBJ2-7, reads KAGVTQTPRYLIKTRGQQVTLSCSPISGHRSVSWYQQTPGQGLQFLFEYFSETQRNKGNFPGRFSGRQFSNSRSEMNVSTLELGDSALYLCASSPRSSGSPEQYFGPGTRLTVT.

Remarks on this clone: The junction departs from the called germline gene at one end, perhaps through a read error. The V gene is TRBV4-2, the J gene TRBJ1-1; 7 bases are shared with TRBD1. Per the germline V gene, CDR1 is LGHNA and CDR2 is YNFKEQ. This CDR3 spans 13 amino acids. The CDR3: CGSADRENTEAFF. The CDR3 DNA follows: TGTGGCAGCGCCGACAGGGAGAACACTGAAGCTTTCTTT.

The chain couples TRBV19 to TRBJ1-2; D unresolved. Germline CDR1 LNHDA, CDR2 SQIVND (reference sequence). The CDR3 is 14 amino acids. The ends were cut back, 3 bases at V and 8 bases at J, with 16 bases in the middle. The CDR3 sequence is CASSIRTAGGGYTF. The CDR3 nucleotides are TGTGCCAGTAGTATCCGGACGGCCGGAGGGGGCTACACCTTC.

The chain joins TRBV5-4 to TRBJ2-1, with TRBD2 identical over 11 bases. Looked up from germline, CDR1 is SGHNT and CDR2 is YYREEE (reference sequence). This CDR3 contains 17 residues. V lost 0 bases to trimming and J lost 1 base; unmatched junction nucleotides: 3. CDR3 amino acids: CASSLAGLADSYNEQFF. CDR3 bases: TGTGCCAGCAGCTTGGCGGGACTAGCGGATTCCTACAATGAGCAGTTCTTC.

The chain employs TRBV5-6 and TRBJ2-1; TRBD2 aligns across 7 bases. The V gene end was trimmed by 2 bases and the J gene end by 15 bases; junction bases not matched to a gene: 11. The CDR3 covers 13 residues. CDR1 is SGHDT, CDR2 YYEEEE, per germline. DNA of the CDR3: TGTGCCAGCAGCTTCCGTGTGGCGGGAGTGGCGTTCTTC. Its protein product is CASSFRVAGVAFF.

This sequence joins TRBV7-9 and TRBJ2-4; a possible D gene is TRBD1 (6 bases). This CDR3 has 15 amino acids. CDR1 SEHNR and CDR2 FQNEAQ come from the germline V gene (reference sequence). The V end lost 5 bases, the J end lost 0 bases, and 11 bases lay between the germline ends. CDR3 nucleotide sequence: TGTGCCAGCAGCATCACAGGGTTAGCCAAAAACATTCAGTACTTC. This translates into CASSITGLAKNIQYF.

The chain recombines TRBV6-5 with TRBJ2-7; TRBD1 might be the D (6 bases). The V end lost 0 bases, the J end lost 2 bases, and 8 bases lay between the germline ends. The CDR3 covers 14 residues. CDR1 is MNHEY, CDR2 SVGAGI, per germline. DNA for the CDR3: TGTGCCAGCAGTTACTCCGGACAGACCTACGAGCAGTACTTC. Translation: CASSYSGQTYEQYF.

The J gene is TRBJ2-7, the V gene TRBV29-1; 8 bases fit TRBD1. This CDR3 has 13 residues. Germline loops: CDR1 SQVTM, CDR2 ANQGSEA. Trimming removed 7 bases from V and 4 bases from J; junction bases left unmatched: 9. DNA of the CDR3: TGCAGCGCGAATGGACAGGGTCGATACGAGCAGTACTTC. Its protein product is CSANGQGRYEQYF.

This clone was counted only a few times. CDR3 DNA sequence: TGTGCCAGCAGCCAAGATAGGGCTAGCGGACCACAAGATACGCAGTATTTT. It encodes CASSQDRASGPQDTQYF. The J gene is TRBJ2-3, the V gene TRBV14; 7 bases line up with TRBD2. The CDR3 loop spans 17 amino acids. Germline lookup yields CDR1 SGHDN and CDR2 FVKESK. V lost 0 bases and J lost 5; bases outside the gene matches: 11.

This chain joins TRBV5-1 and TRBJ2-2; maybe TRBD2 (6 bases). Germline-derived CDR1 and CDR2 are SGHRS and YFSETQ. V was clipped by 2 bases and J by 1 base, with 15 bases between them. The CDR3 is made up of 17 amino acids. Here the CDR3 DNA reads TGCGCCAGCAGCTTAAGGCCTTCTAGCGTGAACACCGGGGAGCTGTTTTTT. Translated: CASSLRPSSVNTGELFF.

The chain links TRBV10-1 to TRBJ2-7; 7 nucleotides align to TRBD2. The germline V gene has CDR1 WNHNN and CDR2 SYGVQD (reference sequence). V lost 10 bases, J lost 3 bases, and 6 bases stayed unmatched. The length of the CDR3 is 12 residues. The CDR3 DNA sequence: TGCGCCACTTCCAAGCGGGACTACGAGCAGTACTTC. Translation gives CATSKRDYEQYF.

The DNA for the CDR3 is TGCAGCGTAGATATCGGACAGGGGATATATGGCTACACCTTC. Translating it yields CSVDIGQGIYGYTF. The chain combines TRBV29-1 with TRBJ1-2; 9 bases match TRBD1. Germline CDR1 is SQVTM and CDR2 is ANQGSEA. J gave up 5 bases and V 6 bases, and 10 bases lay outside the gene matches. The CDR3 length is 14 residues.

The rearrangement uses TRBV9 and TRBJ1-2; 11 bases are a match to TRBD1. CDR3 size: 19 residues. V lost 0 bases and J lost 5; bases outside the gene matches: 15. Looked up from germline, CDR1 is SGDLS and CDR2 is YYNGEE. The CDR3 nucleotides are TGTGCCAGCAGCGTAGCCGGGTTCGTTTCCGGGACAGGGGGATATGGCTACACCTTC. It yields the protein CASSVAGFVSGTGGYGYTF.

Here the CDR3 DNA reads TGTGCCAGCAGCTTAGTTTGGAGCGGGAGAGGCAATGAGCAGTTCTTC. It encodes CASSLVWSGRGNEQFF. The chain joins TRBV7-9 to TRBJ2-1; TRBD2 agrees at 8 bases. The germline CDR1 and CDR2 sequences are SEHNR and FQNEAQ (reference sequence). V shed 1 base, J shed 6 bases, and the junction held 8 bases outside the gene matches. The CDR3 length is 16 residues.

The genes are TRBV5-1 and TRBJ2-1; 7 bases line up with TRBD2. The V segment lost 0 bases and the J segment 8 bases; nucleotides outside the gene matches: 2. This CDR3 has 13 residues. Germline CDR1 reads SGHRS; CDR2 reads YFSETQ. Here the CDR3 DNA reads TGCGCCAGCAGCTTGGTAGGGAGGGATGAGCAGTTCTTC. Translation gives CASSLVGRDEQFF.

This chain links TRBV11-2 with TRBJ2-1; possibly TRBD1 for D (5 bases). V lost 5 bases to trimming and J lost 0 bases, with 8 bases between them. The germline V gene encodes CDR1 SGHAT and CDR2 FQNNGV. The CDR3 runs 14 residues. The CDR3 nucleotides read TGTGCCAGCAGCCAGGGAAACTCCTACAATGAGCAGTTCTTC. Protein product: CASSQGNSYNEQFF.

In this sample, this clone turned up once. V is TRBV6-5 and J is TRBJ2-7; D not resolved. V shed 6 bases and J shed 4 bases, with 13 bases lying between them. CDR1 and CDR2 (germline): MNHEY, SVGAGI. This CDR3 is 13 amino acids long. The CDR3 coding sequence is TGTGCCAGCAGAGAGGCCACAACTTACGAGCAGTACTTC. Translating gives CASREATTYEQYF.

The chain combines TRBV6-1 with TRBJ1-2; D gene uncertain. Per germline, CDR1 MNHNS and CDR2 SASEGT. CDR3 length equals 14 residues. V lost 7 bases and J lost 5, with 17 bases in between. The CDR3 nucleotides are TGTGCCAGCACCTCAGGCCGGGATCGGTATGGCTACACCTTC. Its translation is CASTSGRDRYGYTF.

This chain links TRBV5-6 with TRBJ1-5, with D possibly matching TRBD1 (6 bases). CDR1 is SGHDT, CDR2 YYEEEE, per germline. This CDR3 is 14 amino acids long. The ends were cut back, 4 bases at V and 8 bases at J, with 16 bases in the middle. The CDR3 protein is CASSEHGDIKPQHF. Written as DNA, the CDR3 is TGTGCCAGCAGCGAACACGGGGACATCAAGCCCCAGCATTTT.

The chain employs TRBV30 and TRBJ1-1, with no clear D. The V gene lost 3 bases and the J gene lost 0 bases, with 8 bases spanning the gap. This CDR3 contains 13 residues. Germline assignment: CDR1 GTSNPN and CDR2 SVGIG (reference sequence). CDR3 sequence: CAWRVIVNTEAFF. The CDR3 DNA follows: TGTGCCTGGAGGGTTATAGTGAACACTGAAGCTTTCTTT.

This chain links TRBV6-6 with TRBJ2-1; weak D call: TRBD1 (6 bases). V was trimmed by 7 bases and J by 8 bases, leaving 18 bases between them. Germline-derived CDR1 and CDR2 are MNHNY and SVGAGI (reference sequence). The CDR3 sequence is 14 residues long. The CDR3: CASTDRDTTHEQFF. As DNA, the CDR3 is TGTGCCAGCACCGACCGGGACACCACCCATGAGCAGTTCTTC.

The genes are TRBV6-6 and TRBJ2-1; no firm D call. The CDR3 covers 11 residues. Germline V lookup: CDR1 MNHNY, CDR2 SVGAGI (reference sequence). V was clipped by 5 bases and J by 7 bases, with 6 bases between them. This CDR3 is CASSPSNEQFF. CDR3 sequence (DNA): TGTGCCAGCAGTCCTTCTAATGAGCAGTTCTTC.

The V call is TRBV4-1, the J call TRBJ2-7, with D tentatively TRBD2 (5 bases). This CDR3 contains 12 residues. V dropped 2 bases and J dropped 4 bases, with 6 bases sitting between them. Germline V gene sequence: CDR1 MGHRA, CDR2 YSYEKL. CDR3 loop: CASSQRGYEQYF. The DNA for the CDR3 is TGCGCCAGCAGCCAAAGAGGGTACGAGCAGTACTTC.

CDR3 sequence (DNA): TGTGCCAGCAGAGAACTACTAGCGCCCTTTAGCACAGATACGCAGTATTTT. Translating gives CASRELLAPFSTDTQYF. The V gene is TRBV28, the J gene TRBJ2-3; 7 bases fit TRBD2. This CDR3 region has 17 residues. Germline lookup yields CDR1 MDHEN and CDR2 SYDVKM. After removal of 6 bases from V and 0 bases from J, the junction contained 12 bases not matched to a gene.

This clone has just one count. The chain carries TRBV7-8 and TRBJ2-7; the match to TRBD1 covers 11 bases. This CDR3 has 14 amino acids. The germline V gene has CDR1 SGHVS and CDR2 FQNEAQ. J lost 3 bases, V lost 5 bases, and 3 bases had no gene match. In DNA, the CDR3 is TGTGCCAGCAGCCCGGACAGGGGGCTCTACGAGCAGTACTTC. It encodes CASSPDRGLYEQYF.

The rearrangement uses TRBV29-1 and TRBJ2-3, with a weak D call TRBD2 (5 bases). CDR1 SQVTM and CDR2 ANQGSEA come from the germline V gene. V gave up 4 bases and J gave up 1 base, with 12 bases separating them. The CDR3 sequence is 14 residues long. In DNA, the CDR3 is TGCAGCGTTGGAGGGAGTCTTGGCACAGATACGCAGTATTTT. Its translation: CSVGGSLGTDTQYF.

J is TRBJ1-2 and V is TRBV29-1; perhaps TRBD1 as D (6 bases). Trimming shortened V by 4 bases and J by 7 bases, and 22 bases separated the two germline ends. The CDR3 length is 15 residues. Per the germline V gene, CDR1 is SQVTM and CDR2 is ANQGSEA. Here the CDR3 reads CSVVDRRGAPGGYTF. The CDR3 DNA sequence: TGCAGCGTTGTCGACAGGAGAGGCGCACCGGGTGGCTACACCTTC.